Listed here is a single T cell receptor beta chain. TCRdb re-called the 5' RACE reads through MiXCR, storing one row per CDR3 protein. The profile covers under 900,000 distinct CDR3 sequences, with 15% to 20% appearing a single time and 10% to 15% taken by the ten largest. This record comes from a study of identical twins. Healthy Caucasian individuals made up all the donors. These data are also associated with another study on T cells expressing NK-cell markers.

The specimen was PBMCs. The sequence was collected from a woman between 18 and 29 years old in good health.

This CDR3 reads CASSSNSGTVLNEQYF. CDR3 nucleotides: TGCGCCAGCAGCTCCAACTCCGGGACAGTACTAAACGAGCAGTACTTC. The chain has TRBV5-1 and TRBJ2-7, with 7 positions matching TRBD1. CDR3 size: 16 residues. Germline V gene sequence: CDR1 SGHRS, CDR2 YFSETQ. V shed 3 bases, J shed 5 bases, and the junction held 14 bases outside the gene matches.